A single sample is the source of the 13 T cell receptor beta chains below, sequenced in a study of OX40 agonist ivuxolimab in advanced cancers. Produced via immunoSEQ multiplex PCR; TCRdb's table is partial and in-frame only. The sample contains 60,000 to 85,000 clones, about 87% of which appear only once. The specimen was CD4+ or CD8+ T cells sorted from blood, collected in a trial of the OX40 agonist ivuxolimab. The origin of the receptors is an adult with an advanced solid tumor such as melanoma, head and neck, liver or kidney cancer.

CDR3 sequence reads: CASSFKGQGIRGNTEAFF. The CDR3 DNA follows: TGCGCCAGCAGCTTTAAGGGACAGGGAATAAGGGGGAACACTGAAGCTTTCTTT. The chain has TRBV5-1 and TRBJ1-1; 9 nucleotides match TRBD1. Germline assignment: CDR1 SGHRS and CDR2 YFSETQ. This CDR3 spans 18 amino acids. J lost 1 base, V lost 2 bases, and 12 bases had no gene match.

This clone was detected a few times. The chain carries TRBV7-2 and TRBJ2-7, with 8 bases lining up with TRBD1. V dropped 3 bases and J dropped 6; count of bases not matched to a gene: 4. CDR3 size: 13 residues. CDR1 is SGHTA, CDR2 FQGNSA, per germline. In nucleotides, the CDR3 is TGTGCCAGCAGCTTGGGACAGGAGACCGAGCAGTACTTC. Protein sequence: CASSLGQETEQYF.

The J gene is TRBJ2-1, the V gene TRBV28; TRBD1 agrees at 8 bases. CDR3 length: 15 residues. Germline V CDR1 and CDR2: MDHEN, SYDVKM. V trimming: 8 bases; J trimming: 10 bases; junction bases outside the gene matches: 16. The CDR3 spells CASSDGTGPFGEQFF. The CDR3 bases are TGTGCCAGCTCAGATGGGACAGGACCCTTTGGAGAGCAGTTCTTC.

This clone was counted only a few times. This chain links TRBV19 with TRBJ1-1; 8 nucleotides agree with TRBD1. In germline, CDR1 is LNHDA, CDR2 SQIVND (reference sequence). The CDR3 extends over 15 amino acids. The V and J ends lost 6 bases and 2 bases, in that order; junction bases with no gene match: 8. The CDR3 sequence is CASREARGQNTEAFF. Here the CDR3 DNA reads TGTGCCAGTAGGGAGGCCAGGGGGCAAAACACTGAAGCTTTCTTT.

As to this clone: The junction departs from germline at one end; a sequencing error may be responsible. DNA for the CDR3: TGCAGCGTTGAAGATCCCCAGGCCCCGGCCTACTTC. This translates into CSVEDPQAPAYF. This chain joins TRBV29-1 and TRBJ1-2; D not resolved. This CDR3 region has 12 residues. Germline values: CDR1 SQVTM, CDR2 ANQGSEA.

The chain couples TRBV12-5 to TRBJ2-5; D not resolved. Germline lookup yields CDR1 LGHNT and CDR2 FRNRAP. The V and J ends lost 1 base and 5 bases respectively, with 8 bases between them. The CDR3 consists of 13 residues. As DNA, the CDR3 is TGTGCTAGTGGTTTGGCGGGCGCGGAGACCCAGTACTTC. This gives the protein CASGLAGAETQYF.

This clone was detected once. V gene TRBV7-2 combines with J gene TRBJ1-6; 8 positions match TRBD1. CDR1 is SGHTA, CDR2 FQGNSA, per germline. J was trimmed by 10 bases and V by 6 bases; bases with no gene match: 8. The length of the CDR3 is 14 residues. The CDR3 nucleotides read TGTGCCAGCAGGCTTCAGGGGGCAGGATCACCCCTCCACTTT. Its translation is CASRLQGAGSPLHF.

The chain is built from TRBV7-9 and TRBJ2-5, with D perhaps TRBD2 (7 bases). V shed 5 bases and J shed 9 bases, with 13 bases lying between them. This CDR3 region has 12 residues. CDR1 SEHNR and CDR2 FQNEAQ come from the germline V gene (reference sequence). CDR3 protein: CASSLEGGAQYF. DNA of the CDR3: TGTGCCAGCAGCCTAGAGGGGGGGGCCCAGTACTTC.

The J gene is TRBJ1-5, the V gene TRBV7-2; D gene uncertain. In germline, CDR1 is SGHTA, CDR2 FQGNSA. Trimming stripped 1 base from V and 3 bases from J, with 10 bases between. The CDR3 covers 15 residues. The DNA of the CDR3 is TGTGCCAGCAGCTTAGTGGCAGCGCTCAATCAGCCCCAGCATTTT. Protein product: CASSLVAALNQPQHF.

The chain recombines TRBV28 with TRBJ2-1, with 9 bases that match TRBD2. CDR1 and CDR2 from the germline V gene are MDHEN and SYDVKM. With V trimmed by 7 bases and J by 9 bases, 4 bases remained unmatched. The CDR3 is made up of 12 amino acids. This CDR3 reads CASKLAGREQFF. Here the CDR3 DNA reads TGTGCCAGCAAGCTAGCGGGACGTGAGCAGTTCTTC.

The V call is TRBV28, the J call TRBJ2-1; unclear D gene. The CDR3 has 13 residues. The ends were cut back, 2 bases at V and 5 bases at J, with 7 bases in the middle. Germline V CDR1 and CDR2: MDHEN, SYDVKM. CDR3 nucleotides: TGTGCCAGCAGTTTAGGGCAAAACAATGAGCAGTTCTTC. Translation gives CASSLGQNNEQFF.

The V gene is TRBV6-6, the J gene TRBJ1-2, with TRBD1 as a possible D gene (5 bases). V was pared by 6 bases and J by 1 base, with 12 bases between. CDR1 MNHNY and CDR2 SVGAGI come from the germline V gene (reference sequence). The CDR3 covers 14 residues. In DNA form, the CDR3 reads TGTGCCAGCAGCAATGGACAACATAACTATGGCTACACCTTC. It encodes CASSNGQHNYGYTF.

The CDR3 is CASSISYEQYF. In nucleotides, the CDR3 is TGCGCCAGCTCCATTTCGTACGAGCAGTACTTC. This chain uses TRBV10-2 with TRBJ2-7; D gene uncertain. Germline lookup yields CDR1 WSHSY and CDR2 SAAADI. The length of the CDR3 is 11 residues. The germline V and J ends were trimmed by 8 bases and 4 bases, with 9 bases remaining between them.